A selection of T cell receptor beta chains follows, all from one sample in a study of blood T cell repertoires in COVID-19. Method: immunoSEQ multiplex PCR; TCRdb's copy keeps in-frame clones and lacks some. The sample lists around 100,000 clones; 85% were seen once. Specimen: peripheral blood. Every receptor here comes from a woman in her seventies with active or convalescent COVID-19. Each CDR3 is given with its conserved first and last residue. D genes are given only for firm matches. A row's size may be missing; if present it is once, few, many or a size class.

j_call | v_call | clone_size | d_call | cdr3_length | cdr3_nt | cdr3_aa
TRBJ2-7 | TRBV7-9 | NA | TRBD1 | 16 | TGTGCCAGCAGCTCAGTCCCTCTACAGGGGAAGGACGAGCAGTACTTC | CASSSVPLQGKDEQYF
TRBJ1-1 | TRBV15 | few | NA | 16 | TGTGCCACCAGCAGAGAGCCGAACAGGGCTGACACTGAAGCTTTCTTT | CATSREPNRADTEAFF
TRBJ2-3 | TRBV27 | NA | NA | 14 | TGTGCCAGCAGTTTAGGCAGGTTCACAGATACGCAGTATTTT | CASSLGRFTDTQYF
TRBJ1-2 | TRBV4-1 | NA | TRBD1 | 15 | TGCGCCAGCAGCCAAGAGGGACAGGGCACCTATGGCTACACCTTC | CASSQEGQGTYGYTF
TRBJ2-7 | TRBV29-1 | NA | NA | 14 | TGCAGCGTTCGGAAAACGCTTGGCGGCTACGAGCAGTACTTC | CSVRKTLGGYEQYF
TRBJ2-5 | TRBV21-1 | NA | NA | 14 | TGTGCCAGCATATTGACCCCGCGAGGGGAGACCCAGTACTTC | CASILTPRGETQYF
TRBJ2-5 | TRBV5-6 | NA | NA | 14 | TGTGCCAGCAGCCGAAGGACAGTCCAAGAGACCCAGTACTTC | CASSRRTVQETQYF
TRBJ2-7 | TRBV5-6 | NA | NA | 14 | TGTGCCAGCAGCCAACGCCGGGACACCTACGAGCAGTACTTC | CASSQRRDTYEQYF
TRBJ1-4 | TRBV5-6 | once | TRBD1 | 19 | TGTGCCAGCAGCCATGGGAAGACAGGGACGGTATGGGGGGATGAAAAACTGTTTTTT | CASSHGKTGTVWGDEKLFF
TRBJ1-2 | TRBV28 | many | TRBD1 | 15 | TGTGCCAGCAGGGGGGCAGGGGGCGAATTTAATGGCTACACCTTC | CASRGAGGEFNGYTF
TRBJ1-1 | TRBV11-3 | NA | TRBD1 | 16 | TGTGCCAGCAGCTTAGAAAGTATGAGGGGGCGACTCTCAGCTTTCTTT | CASSLESMRGRLSAFF
TRBJ2-5 | TRBV4-3 | NA | NA | 13 | TGCGCCAGCAGTCGGAGACAGCAAGAGACCCAGTACTTC | CASSRRQQETQYF
TRBJ2-7 | TRBV15 | NA | NA | 15 | TGTGCCACCAGCAGAGGTAGCGTATACTCCTACGAGCAGTACTTC | CATSRGSVYSYEQYF
TRBJ2-3 | TRBV7-2 | NA | TRBD2 | 13 | TGTGCCAGCACCCCCGGGGGGTTCGGAACGCAGTATTTT | CASTPGGFGTQYF
TRBJ2-4 | TRBV3-1/TRBV3-2 | NA | NA | 17 | TGTGCCAGCAGCCCCCTAGGTACCAGTGGGGCCAAAAACATTCAGTACTTC | CASSPLGTSGAKNIQYF
TRBJ1-2 | TRBV25-1 | NA | TRBD1 | 13 | TGTGCCAGCAGTGAAAGACAGGGCAGTGGCTACACCTTC | CASSERQGSGYTF
TRBJ1-1 | TRBV18 | NA | TRBD1 | 15 | TGTGCCAGCTCATCACTGACAGGGGGCGAGACTGAAGCTTTCTTT | CASSSLTGGETEAFF
TRBJ2-7 | TRBV3-1/TRBV3-2 | NA | TRBD1 | 13 | TGTGCCAGCAGCCAAGTCCAAACCGGGACAGCATATTTT | CASSQVQTGTAYF
TRBJ1-5 | TRBV28 | NA | NA | 15 | TGTGCCAGCAGTTTACGTCAGGCGGGGGATCAGCCCCAGCATTTT | CASSLRQAGDQPQHF
TRBJ1-3 | TRBV7-2 | NA | NA | 15 | TGTGCCAGCAGCTTAGGAGGGAGAGGCGGAAACACCATATATTTT | CASSLGGRGGNTIYF
TRBJ1-3 | TRBV7-2 | NA | NA | 15 | TGTGCCAGCAGCTTAGTGGGCAGCTCTGGAAACACCATATATTTT | CASSLVGSSGNTIYF
TRBJ1-2 | TRBV9 | NA | NA | 16 | TGTGCCAGCAGCACGAGTACAGGGACCACTAACTATGGCTACACCTTC | CASSTSTGTTNYGYTF
TRBJ2-3 | TRBV4-3 | NA | NA | 17 | TGCGCCAGCAGCCTCCAAGCACAGCGGTCTAGCACAGATACGCAGTATTTT | CASSLQAQRSSTDTQYF
TRBJ2-1 | TRBV7-8 | NA | TRBD2 | 15 | TGTGCCAGCAGCTTAGGGTGGGAGGGGTTCAATGAGCAGTTCTTC | CASSLGWEGFNEQFF
TRBJ1-2 | TRBV5-1 | NA | NA | 12 | TGCGCCAGCAGCTCCCAGCGCTATGGCTACACCTTC | CASSSQRYGYTF
TRBJ2-7 | TRBV3-1/TRBV3-2 | NA | TRBD2 | 14 | TGTGCCAGCGCCGGAGCGGGAGGACCTTACGAGCAGTACTTC | CASAGAGGPYEQYF
TRBJ2-3 | TRBV20-1 | NA | NA | 11 | TGCAGTGCTCCCGACGGAGAAACGCAGTATTTT | CSAPDGETQYF
TRBJ1-5 | TRBV6-5 | once | NA | 15 | TGTGCCAGCAGTCGCGACAGGTATAGCAATCAGCCCCAGCATTTT | CASSRDRYSNQPQHF